The next 4 T cell receptor beta chains were all read from a single sample in a study of cytomegalovirus exposure and HLA in healthy donors. Only in-frame clones appear in the TCRdb table, and some are missing; sequencing was by immunoSEQ multiplex PCR. The sample shows about 220,000 clones, roughly 88% of them seen only once. The sample consisted of PBMCs. The receptors derive from a woman in her 30s in good health and CMV-seropositive.

The chain links TRBV5-6 to TRBJ2-5; the match to TRBD2 covers 7 bases. The CDR3 has 14 amino acids. Germline V gene data show CDR1 as SGHDT and CDR2 as YYEEEE. Trimming cost V 0 bases and J 3 bases; bases outside gene matches: 2. DNA of the CDR3: TGTGCCAGCAGCTTGGCGCTAGCGGAAGAGACCCAGTACTTC. Protein product: CASSLALAEETQYF.

The rearrangement joins TRBV30 to TRBJ1-1; D is ambiguous. Germline V CDR1 and CDR2: GTSNPN, SVGIG (reference sequence). This CDR3 has 14 amino acids. Trimming took off 3 bases at V and 1 base at J, with 12 bases between the two ends. CDR3 sequence reads: CAWRGPDGNTEAFF. CDR3 DNA: TGTGCCTGGAGAGGGCCGGATGGGAACACTGAAGCTTTCTTT.

This rearrangement joins TRBV5-6 to TRBJ2-7; 7 positions match TRBD1. Trimming took 3 bases from V and 3 from J; bases not matched to a gene: 6. CDR1 SGHDT and CDR2 YYEEEE come from the germline V gene. The CDR3 covers 14 residues. The CDR3 region has the DNA TGTGCCAGCAGCTCGACAGGGACCAGCTACGAGCAGTACTTC. It encodes CASSSTGTSYEQYF. The complete variable domain, with remaining parts taken from reference TRBV5-6 and TRBJ2-7, reads DAGVTQSPTHLIKTRGQQVTLRCSPKSGHDTVSWYQQALGQGPQFIFQYYEEEERQRGNFPDRFSGHQFPNYSSELNVNALLLGDSALYLCASSSTGTSYEQYFGPGTRLTVT.

For the CDR3, the DNA is TGTGCCAGCAGTCCAGGACAGGCCTATAATGAAAAACTGTTTTTT. Its protein is CASSPGQAYNEKLFF. The V call is TRBV28, the J call TRBJ1-4; TRBD1 aligns across 7 bases. With V trimmed by 5 bases and J by 4 bases, 7 bases remained unmatched. The CDR3 covers 15 residues. Germline V gives CDR1 MDHEN, CDR2 SYDVKM.